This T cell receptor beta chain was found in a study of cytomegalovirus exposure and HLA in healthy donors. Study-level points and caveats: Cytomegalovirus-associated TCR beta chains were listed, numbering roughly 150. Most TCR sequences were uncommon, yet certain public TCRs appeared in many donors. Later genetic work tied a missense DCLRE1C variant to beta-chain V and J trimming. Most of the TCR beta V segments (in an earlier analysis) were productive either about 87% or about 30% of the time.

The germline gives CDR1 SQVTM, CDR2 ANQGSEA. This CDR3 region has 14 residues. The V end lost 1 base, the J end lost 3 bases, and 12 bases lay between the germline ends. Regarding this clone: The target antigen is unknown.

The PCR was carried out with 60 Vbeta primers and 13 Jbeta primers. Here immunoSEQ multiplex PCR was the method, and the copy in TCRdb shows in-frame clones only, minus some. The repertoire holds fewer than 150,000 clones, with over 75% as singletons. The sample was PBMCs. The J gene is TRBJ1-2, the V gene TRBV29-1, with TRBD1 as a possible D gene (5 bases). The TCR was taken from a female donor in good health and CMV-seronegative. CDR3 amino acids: CSVEVPTEYYGYTF. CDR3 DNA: TGCAGCGTTGAAGTCCCGACAGAGTACTATGGCTACACCTTC.